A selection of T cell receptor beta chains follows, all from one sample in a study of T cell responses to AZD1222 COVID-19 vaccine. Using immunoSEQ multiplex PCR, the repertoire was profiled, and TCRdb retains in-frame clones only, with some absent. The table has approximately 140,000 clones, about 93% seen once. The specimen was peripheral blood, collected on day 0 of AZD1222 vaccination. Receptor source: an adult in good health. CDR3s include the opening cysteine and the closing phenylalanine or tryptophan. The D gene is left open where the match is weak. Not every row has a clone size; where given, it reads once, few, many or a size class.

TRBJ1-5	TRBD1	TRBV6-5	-	CASTNRGPNQPQHF	TGTGCCAGCACGAACAGGGGGCCCAATCAGCCCCAGCATTTT
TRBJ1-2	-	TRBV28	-	CASNPMTVYGYTF	TGTGCCAGCAACCCTATGACAGTTTATGGCTACACCTTC
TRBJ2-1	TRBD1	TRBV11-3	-	CASSSGTGSYNEQFF	TGTGCCAGCAGCTCCGGGACAGGCTCCTACAATGAGCAGTTCTTC
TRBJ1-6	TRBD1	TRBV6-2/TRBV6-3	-	CASSLQGYGNSPLHF	TGTGCCAGCAGCCTACAGGGGTACGGGAATTCACCCCTCCACTTT
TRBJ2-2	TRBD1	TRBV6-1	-	CASSDRQGATGELFF	TGTGCCAGCAGTGACAGACAGGGGGCCACCGGGGAGCTGTTTTTT
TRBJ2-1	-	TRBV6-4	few	CASSDSIALDGPYNEQFF	TGTGCCAGCAGTGACTCAATCGCCTTAGACGGCCCCTACAATGAGCAGTTCTTC
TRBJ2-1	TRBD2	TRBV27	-	CASSLPDSRGVKFF	TGTGCCAGCAGTTTACCGGACTCCCGGGGGGTTAAGTTCTTC
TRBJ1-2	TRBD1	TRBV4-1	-	CASSQDRDRSIYGYTF	TGCGCCAGCAGCCAAGATCGGGACAGATCGATTTATGGCTACACCTTC
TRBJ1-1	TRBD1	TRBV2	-	CASILGQGVTEAFF	TGTGCCAGCATTCTAGGACAGGGAGTCACTGAAGCTTTCTTT
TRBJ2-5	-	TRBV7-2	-	CASSLRKETQYF	TGTGCCAGCAGCCTCCGGAAGGAGACCCAGTACTTC
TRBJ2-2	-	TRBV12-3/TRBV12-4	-	CASRVLDLGLFF	TGTGCCAGCAGGGTCCTAGATCTGGGGCTGTTTTTT
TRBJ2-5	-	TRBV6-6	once	CASSPDSGETQYF	TGTGCCAGCAGCCCCGACTCGGGGGAGACCCAGTACTTC
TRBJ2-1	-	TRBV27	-	CASKGADQNEQFF	TGTGCCAGCAAAGGGGCGGACCAGAATGAGCAGTTCTTC
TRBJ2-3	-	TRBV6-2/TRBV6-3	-	CASSYWRTADTQYF	TGTGCCAGCAGTTACTGGCGGACGGCAGATACGCAGTATTTT
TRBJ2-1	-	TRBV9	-	CASSGWASDNEQFF	TGTGCCAGCAGCGGCTGGGCCAGCGACAATGAGCAGTTCTTC
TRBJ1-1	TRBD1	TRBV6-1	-	CASSEAAGGHTEAFF	TGTGCCAGCAGTGAAGCGGCAGGGGGCCACACTGAAGCTTTCTTT
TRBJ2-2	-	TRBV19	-	CASRDGPGGTGELFF	TGTGCCAGTAGGGACGGGCCTGGAGGCACCGGGGAGCTGTTTTTT
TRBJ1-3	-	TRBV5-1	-	CASSIHGGDLSGNTIYF	TGCGCCAGCAGCATCCACGGGGGAGACCTCTCTGGAAACACCATATATTTT
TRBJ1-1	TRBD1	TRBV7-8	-	CASSSRGVLAEAFF	TGTGCCAGCAGCTCCAGGGGGGTTTTAGCTGAAGCTTTCTTT
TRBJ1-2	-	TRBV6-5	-	CASRTGISYGYTF	TGTGCCAGCAGAACAGGGATCTCCTATGGCTACACCTTC
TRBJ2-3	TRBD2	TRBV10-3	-	CAIRNQAPSGTSYDTQYF	TGTGCCATCAGGAACCAAGCCCCCTCAGGGACTAGCTACGATACGCAGTATTTT
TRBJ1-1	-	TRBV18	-	CASSPPVGVPGGLNTEAFF	TGTGCCAGCTCACCACCGGTCGGGGTACCGGGGGGGTTGAACACTGAAGCTTTCTTT
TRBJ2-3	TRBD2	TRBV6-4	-	CASSDNGGAVDTQYF	TGTGCCAGCAGTGACAACGGGGGGGCCGTAGATACGCAGTATTTT
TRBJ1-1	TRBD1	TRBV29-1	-	CSLGQGTEAFF	TGCAGCCTAGGACAGGGGACTGAAGCTTTCTTT
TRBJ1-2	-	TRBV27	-	CASSFGRGFGGYTF	TGTGCCAGCAGTTTTGGCAGGGGCTTCGGTGGCTACACCTTC
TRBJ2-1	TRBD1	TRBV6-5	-	CASRYGTGNHNEQFF	TGTGCCAGCAGGTACGGGACAGGGAACCACAATGAGCAGTTCTTC